The present T cell receptor (beta chain) was sequenced within a study of T-cell memory formation after mild COVID-19. Study-wide results and limits: CD8+ contracting clones occupied EMRA, while CD4+ ones occupied mainly CM and EM.

TCRdb reanalysed the 5' RACE reads using MiXCR and keeps one entry per CDR3 protein. The table lists roughly 50,000 distinct CDR3 sequences, over 7.5% of them singletons, with about 1.1% in the top ten. Comment on this clonotype: Its matching antigen is unknown.

The sequence was obtained from a man between 18 and 35 years old who had mild COVID-19 (a few samples of this study predate the infection). Cell type and time point are not known. The sequenced sample was PBMCs or a T cell subset sorted from them (not recorded which).

The CDR3 loop reads CASSLSGGGEQNSPLHF. The CDR3 DNA follows: TGTGCCAGCAGCTTGTCCGGGGGAGGGGAGCAGAATTCACCCCTCCACTTT. The chain recombines TRBV7-3 with TRBJ1-6; D might be TRBD1 (5 bases). V was pared by 3 bases and J by 7 bases, with 19 bases between. Germline loops: CDR1 SGHTA, CDR2 FQGTGA. This CDR3 spans 17 amino acids.